This T cell receptor beta chain was captured in a study of T cell responses to AZD1222 COVID-19 vaccine. Findings of the study overall: Breadth and depth of Spike-specific TCRs rose after two AZD1222 doses. The span of vaccine-associated CD4 TCRs extended across spike, with dominance at 160-218 and 743-854.

The assay was immunoSEQ multiplex PCR, and TCRdb's table has in-frame clones only and misses some. The table has more than 100,000 clones, more than 75% seen once. This clone appeared once. No antigen is known for it. CDR1 and CDR2 (germline): MNHEY, SVGAGI. With V trimmed by 4 bases and J by 7 bases, 7 bases remained unmatched. The CDR3 runs to 13 residues. The sequencing here drew on peripheral blood, taken on day 0 of AZD1222 vaccination. The clonotype comes from an adult in good health. V gene TRBV6-5 combines with J gene TRBJ2-7; 7 bases match TRBD2. The CDR3 sequence is CASSWGGFGEQYF. CDR3 nucleotides: TGTGCCAGCAGTTGGGGAGGGTTCGGGGAGCAGTACTTC.